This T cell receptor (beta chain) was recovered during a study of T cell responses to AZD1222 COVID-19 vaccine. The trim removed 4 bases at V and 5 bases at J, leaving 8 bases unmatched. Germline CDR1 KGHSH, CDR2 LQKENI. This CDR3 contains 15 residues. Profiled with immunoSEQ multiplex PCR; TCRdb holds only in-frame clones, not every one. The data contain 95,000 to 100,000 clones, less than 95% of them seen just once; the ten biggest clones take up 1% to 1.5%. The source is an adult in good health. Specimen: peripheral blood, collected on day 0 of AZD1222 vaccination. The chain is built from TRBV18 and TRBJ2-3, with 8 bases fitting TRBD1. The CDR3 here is CASSLDRGIGDTQYF. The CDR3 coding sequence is TGTGCCAGCTCACTAGACAGGGGAATAGGAGATACGCAGTATTTT.